The following is a TCR beta chain sequence with its context. Its antigen is still unknown. This entry belongs to a study of CD8 T cells in Susac syndrome. Study-wide points: The study's TCR sequencing and HLA analysis covered a relatively small number of individuals, and the study acknowledged this.

Sequencing of TCR beta was carried out in blood CD8+ and CD4+ T cells. It was with random hexamers that about 0.45 to 1 ug RNA was reverse transcribed. Amplification of TCR beta CDR3 was carried out by immunoSEQ multiplex PCR, which covered 54 Vbeta and 13 Jbeta segments. MiXCR was run by TCRdb on the immunoSEQ multiplex PCR reads, yielding one entry per CDR3 protein. The sample lists about 130,000 distinct CDR3 sequences; around 95% were seen once. Germline V lookup: CDR1 MGHDK, CDR2 SYGVNS. The CDR3 runs 16 residues. V gave up 1 base and J gave up 2 bases; unmatched junction bases: 5. The specimen sequenced was CD4+ T cells from PBMCs. The rearrangement joins TRBV25-1 to TRBJ2-7, with TRBD2 identical over 10 bases. The sequence came from a human donor in good health. CDR3 nucleotide sequence: TGTGCCAGCAGTGAATCGGTAGCGGGAGGTACCTACGAGCAGTACTTC. Translating gives CASSESVAGGTYEQYF.